The next 30 T cell receptor beta chains were all read from a single sample in a study of glioma-infiltrating T cells (dated by TCRdb to the mid-2010s). Sequencing was performed on an Illumina MiSeq. The iRepertoire nested amplicon-rescue multiplex PCR (arm-PCR) platform was used to amplify TCR alpha and beta CDR3 regions from RNA. TCRdb passed the public sequencing reads through fastp at Q25 and MiXCR, retaining productive beta sequences. Entries that share a CDR3 protein sequence are merged under the most common genes and DNA. This sample gives approximately 400,000 distinct CDR3 sequences in total; 41% of them show up just once. The top ten clones comprise approximately 12% of the sample. The sequenced material came from glioma tissue, nonneoplastic brain tissue, or PBMCs (not recorded which). These receptors were obtained from a human donor with low-grade glioma or glioblastoma, undergoing nonglioma brain surgery, or in good health (not recorded which).

On this clonotype: A much larger clone differs by one base, so this may be a read error. The CDR3 region has the DNA TGTGCCAGCAGTCCCGGGAGTAGCCACGAGCAGTACTTC. Translated: CASSPGSSHEQYF. The gene calls are TRBV6-5 and TRBJ2-7; D is possibly TRBD2 (6 bases). CDR3 length equals 13 residues. The ends were cut back, 5 bases at V and 5 bases at J, with 13 bases in the middle. Germline-derived CDR1 and CDR2 are MNHEY and SVGAGI.

The chain couples TRBV15 to TRBJ1-2; no reliable D call. The germline V gene encodes CDR1 LNHNV and CDR2 YYDKDF (reference sequence). The CDR3 has 13 residues. V shed 5 bases and J shed 4 bases, with 11 bases lying between them. In nucleotides, the CDR3 is TGTGCCACCAGCGAAGGGCTAGGCTATGGCTACACCTTC. Translating it yields CATSEGLGYGYTF.

The rearrangement joins TRBV7-3 to TRBJ2-1, with D uncertain. Germline CDR1 and CDR2: SGHTA and FQGTGA. The CDR3 is made up of 17 amino acids. Trimming shortened V by 1 base and J by 2 bases, and 15 bases separated the two germline ends. Here the CDR3 DNA reads TGTGCCAGCAGCTTAAATTATCATCAACTAACCTACAATGAGCAGTTCTTC. This codes for CASSLNYHQLTYNEQFF.

The V and J genes are TRBV28 and TRBJ2-7, with 9 bases that match TRBD2. The CDR3 totals 14 residues. Germline CDR1 MDHEN, CDR2 SYDVKM. Trimming removed 4 bases from V and 5 bases from J; junction bases left unmatched: 6. CDR3 sequence (DNA): TGTGCCAGCAGTTATAGCGGGAGAAACCACGAGCAGTACTTC. This sequence encodes CASSYSGRNHEQYF.

The chain couples TRBV28 to TRBJ2-1; D may be TRBD1 (6 bases). The CDR3 loop spans 15 amino acids. The V gene's germline CDR1 is MDHEN and CDR2 SYDVKM. V was pared by 5 bases and J by 7 bases, with 18 bases between. This CDR3 is CASSAAGTLRNEQFF. CDR3 nucleotides: TGTGCCAGCAGTGCCGCCGGGACACTTAGAAATGAGCAGTTCTTC.

Notes on this clonotype: A much larger clone is a single base away; this may be a read error. The chain uses TRBV6-1 and TRBJ1-2, with no clear D. Trimming took 3 bases from V and 8 from J, leaving 13 bases between them. The CDR3 has 13 residues. CDR1 MNHNS and CDR2 SASEGT come from the germline V gene. The CDR3 bases are TGTGCCAGCAGTGATGGTCAACATCGAGGCTACACCTTC. Its translation: CASSDGQHRGYTF.

Remarks on this clonotype: A much bigger clone sits one base away, suggesting this may be a read error. The genes are TRBV6-2 or TRBV6-3 and TRBJ2-1; D unresolved. Germline lookup yields CDR1 MNHEY and CDR2 SVGEGT. The CDR3 is made up of 15 amino acids. The DNA for the CDR3 is TGTGCCAGCAGTCACTCTCCAGGTTTTATCGATGAGCAGTTCTTC. Amino acids: CASSHSPGFIDEQFF.

On this clonotype itself: A read error may explain this, as a much larger clone is one base away. CDR3 nucleotides: TGTGCCAGCAGCCTCGACGTGGGCATCTACGAGCAGTACTTC. The encoded protein is CASSLDVGIYEQYF. The chain combines TRBV2 with TRBJ2-7; D gene ambiguous. V lost 6 bases and J 3 bases, leaving 15 bases between the germline ends. The CDR3 has 14 amino acids. Germline-derived CDR1 and CDR2 are SNHLY and FYNNEI.

This clonotype was seen repeatedly, ten times or more. The chain couples TRBV28 to TRBJ2-3, with D possibly matching TRBD2 (6 bases). CDR3 length equals 14 residues. V lost 0 bases and J lost 8, with 12 bases in between. Germline V lookup: CDR1 MDHEN, CDR2 SYDVKM. The CDR3 sequence is CASSLWQSGGTQYF. The CDR3 DNA is TGTGCCAGCAGTTTATGGCAGTCCGGGGGTACGCAGTATTTT.

As concerns this clonotype: This may arise from a read error, as a much more abundant clone is one base away. The V and J genes are TRBV27 and TRBJ2-5; D tentatively reads TRBD1 or TRBD2 (5 bases each). CDR1 is MNHEY, CDR2 SMNVEV, per germline (reference sequence). The CDR3 loop spans 15 amino acids. CDR3 nucleotides: TGTGCCAGCGGTTTATACTTGGGACGCCAAGAGACCCAGTACTTC. Protein sequence: CASGLYLGRQETQYF.

Comment on this clonotype: The CDR3 end shows no conserved phenylalanine or tryptophan, and so a read error is likely. The chain recombines TRBV7-2 with TRBJ1-2; D remains unclear. V was trimmed by 5 bases and J by 3 bases, leaving 10 bases between them. Germline V CDR1 and CDR2: SGHTA, FQGNSA. This CDR3 comprises 13 residues. In DNA, the CDR3 is TGTGCCAGCAGCCCGACCCCTTACTATGGCTACACCCTC. It translates to CASSPTPYYGYTL.

At least ten counts were recorded for this clonotype. The gene calls are TRBV6-1 and TRBJ2-5; 7 positions match TRBD1. The junction had 4 bases not matched to a gene; V was cut back by 5 bases and J by 4 bases. Germline V gives CDR1 MNHNS, CDR2 SASEGT. The CDR3 is 13 amino acids. CDR3 nucleotide sequence: TGTGCCAGCAGTCGACAGGGCGCAGAGACCCAGTACTTC. Protein sequence: CASSRQGAETQYF.

The rearrangement links TRBV28 to TRBJ1-1; D possibly corresponds to TRBD1 (6 bases). CDR3 length: 16 amino acids. The V gene lost 6 bases and the J gene lost 4 bases, with 21 bases spanning the gap. CDR1 MDHEN and CDR2 SYDVKM come from the germline V gene. The CDR3 here is CASRTTPGHGITEAFF. CDR3 nucleotide sequence: TGTGCCAGCAGAACCACACCGGGACATGGAATCACTGAAGCTTTCTTT.

V usage is TRBV20-1 and J usage is TRBJ2-7, with 9 bases aligning to TRBD1. The germline V gene encodes CDR1 DFQATT and CDR2 SNEGSKA (reference sequence). CDR3 length: 11 amino acids. CDR3 sequence reads: CSVGQGNEQYF. CDR3 sequence (DNA): TGCAGCGTCGGACAGGGGAACGAGCAGTACTTC.

On this clonotype itself: This sequence may be a read error, since a much larger clone differs from it by one base. J is TRBJ2-1 and V is TRBV6-2 or TRBV6-3; the match to TRBD2 covers 7 bases. Germline lookup yields CDR1 MNHEY and CDR2 SVGEGT. The CDR3 has 15 amino acids. In nucleotides, the CDR3 is TGTACCAGCAGTCTTGGACTAGAGAACTACAATGAGCAGTTCTTC. It specifies CTSSLGLENYNEQFF.

The DNA of the CDR3 is TGTGCCAGCAGTTTGCGGTTCTCTGGGGCCAACGTCCTGACTTTC. It yields the protein CASSLRFSGANVLTF. This rearrangement joins TRBV12-3 or TRBV12-4 to TRBJ2-6; no clear D. V was shortened by 3 bases and J by 0 bases, with 6 bases between the two germline ends. The CDR3 loop spans 15 amino acids.

This clonotype was seen at least ten times. The V gene is TRBV27, the J gene TRBJ2-7; a weak D match, TRBD1 (6 bases). The germline gives CDR1 MNHEY, CDR2 SMNVEV (reference sequence). The CDR3 sequence is 13 residues long. V lost 6 bases and J 2 bases, leaving 11 bases between the germline ends. The CDR3 sequence is CASSRTVTYEQYF. The CDR3 nucleotides read TGTGCCAGCAGCCGGACAGTCACCTACGAGCAGTACTTC.

The chain combines TRBV7-2 with TRBJ2-2; 12 bases agree with TRBD2. Germline assignment: CDR1 SGHTA and CDR2 FQGNSA. V was pared by 6 bases and J by 4 bases, with 3 bases of the junction left unmatched. This CDR3 comprises 15 residues. Here the CDR3 reads CASSLTSGGTGELFF. CDR3 nucleotide sequence: TGTGCCAGCAGTTTGACTAGCGGGGGCACCGGGGAGCTGTTTTTT.

As regards this clonotype: A much bigger clone sits one base away, suggesting this may be a read error. This rearrangement joins TRBV28 to TRBJ1-5, with 8 nucleotides matching TRBD1. With V trimmed by 5 bases and J by 5 bases, 14 bases remained unmatched. Germline CDR1 reads MDHEN; CDR2 reads SYDVKM. CDR3 length: 17 amino acids. The CDR3 sequence is CASSPWTGRKSDQPQHF. The CDR3 DNA reads as TGTGCCAGCAGTCCCTGGACAGGGCGTAAGAGCGATCAGCCCCAGCATTTT.

This clonotype turned up a few times. V usage is TRBV28 and J usage is TRBJ2-7, with D possibly being TRBD2 (6 bases). Per the germline V gene, CDR1 is MDHEN and CDR2 is SYDVKM. The CDR3 is 15 amino acids. Trimming removed 5 bases from V and 3 bases from J, with 17 bases in between. For the CDR3, the DNA is TGTGCCAGCAGTCCGCCACCGGGAGCGATCTACGAGCAGTACTTC. Its protein is CASSPPPGAIYEQYF.

This clonotype was seen a handful of times. The J gene is TRBJ1-2, the V gene TRBV4-1; D is perhaps TRBD1 (5 bases). In germline, CDR1 is MGHRA, CDR2 YSYEKL. This CDR3 comprises 12 residues. The V gene lost 4 bases and the J gene lost 7 bases, with 10 bases spanning the gap. The CDR3 spells CASSPLGGGYTF. CDR3 bases: TGCGCCAGCAGCCCCTTGGGGGGTGGCTACACCTTC.

This chain connects TRBV29-1 to TRBJ1-2, with D maybe TRBD1 (6 bases). Trimming removed 3 bases from V and 0 bases from J, with 11 bases in between. Germline-derived CDR1 and CDR2 are SQVTM and ANQGSEA. The CDR3 spans 14 residues. The CDR3, as DNA: TGCAGCGTTGACCGGACAGCTACTAACTATGGCTACACCTTC. Amino acid sequence: CSVDRTATNYGYTF.

This clonotype was recorded many times. The J gene is TRBJ2-7, the V gene TRBV28; D may be TRBD2 (5 bases). The germline V gene encodes CDR1 MDHEN and CDR2 SYDVKM. V gave up 3 bases and J gave up 3 bases, with 12 bases separating them. The CDR3 extends over 14 amino acids. The CDR3 DNA is TGTGCCAGCAGTTTCGAGCGGTCTTACTACGAGCAGTACTTC. As protein: CASSFERSYYEQYF.

The chain recombines TRBV12-3 or TRBV12-4 with TRBJ1-5, with no clear D. The CDR3 is 13 amino acids. Trimming pared 5 bases from V and 4 bases from J, leaving 9 bases between. DNA of the CDR3: TGTGCCAGCAGTCCCCATGGGAATCAGCCCCAGCATTTT. This gives the protein CASSPHGNQPQHF.

Note on this clonotype: Since a much larger clone is just one base distant, this may be a read error. This chain uses TRBV28 with TRBJ1-3; the D gene is possibly TRBD1 (6 bases). Germline V gene lookup returns CDR1 MDHEN and CDR2 SYDVKM. CDR3 length: 16 residues. Trimming shortened V by 6 bases and J by 0 bases, and 15 bases separated the two germline ends. CDR3 DNA sequence: TGTGCCAGCAGGGCCTTCAGGGGAAACTCTGGAAACACCATATATTTT. Protein: CASRAFRGNSGNTIYF. The full variable domain, completed using reference TRBV28 and TRBJ1-3, is DVKVTQSSRYLVKRTGEKVFLECVQDMDHENMFWYRQDPGLGLRLIYFSYDVKMKEKGDIPEGYSVSREKKERFSLILESASTNQTSMYLCASRAFRGNSGNTIYFGEGSWLTVV.

The sample holds a few counts of this clonotype. V usage is TRBV7-9 and J usage is TRBJ2-1; no clear D. The CDR3 has 16 residues. The V end lost 7 bases, the J end lost 6 bases, and 22 bases lay between the germline ends. Germline CDR1 reads SEHNR; CDR2 reads FQNEAQ (reference sequence). The CDR3 loop is CASIRSEHLIPNEQFF. In nucleotides, the CDR3 is TGTGCCAGCATCCGAAGCGAGCACTTGATCCCCAATGAGCAGTTCTTC.

In this sample, this clonotype turned up many times. The DNA for the CDR3 is TGTGCCAGCAGTCCATTGGTGGGGGCGAACACTGAAGCTTTCTTT. Translating gives CASSPLVGANTEAFF. The chain employs TRBV27 and TRBJ1-1; D possibly corresponds to TRBD1 (6 bases). V was pared by 5 bases and J by 1 base, with 14 bases between. Germline V gene sequence: CDR1 MNHEY, CDR2 SMNVEV (reference sequence). The CDR3 covers 15 residues.

This clonotype was observed many times. DNA of the CDR3: TGTGCCACCAAACGTGGCAGGACCCAGTACTTC. This gives the protein CATKRGRTQYF. The chain links TRBV6-1 to TRBJ2-5; no firm D call. The CDR3 spans 11 residues. Germline values: CDR1 MNHNS, CDR2 SASEGT. With 10 bases removed from V and 7 bases from J, the gap between germline ends came to 13 bases.

This clonotype was counted ten times or more. The rearrangement links TRBV6-1 to TRBJ2-3; D may match TRBD1 or TRBD2 (5 bases each). The CDR3 contains 15 residues. Germline V gene lookup returns CDR1 MNHNS and CDR2 SASEGT. Trimming shortened V by 5 bases and J by 2 bases, and 14 bases separated the two germline ends. Here the CDR3 reads CASSFSSGATDTQYF. The CDR3, as DNA: TGTGCCAGCAGTTTTTCATCCGGGGCCACAGATACGCAGTATTTT.

This clonotype appeared many times. V gene TRBV20-1 combines with J gene TRBJ1-5; maybe TRBD1 (6 bases). The CDR3 runs 14 residues. Germline V gene lookup returns CDR1 DFQATT and CDR2 SNEGSKA (reference sequence). The V gene lost 0 bases and the J gene lost 4 bases, with 10 bases spanning the gap. The CDR3 coding sequence is TGCAGTGCTAGAGATCCCCAGGGGAATCAGCCCCAGCATTTT. This gives the protein CSARDPQGNQPQHF.